This T cell receptor (beta chain) was retrieved from a study of blood T cell repertoires in COVID-19. This clone was detected once. The assay was immunoSEQ multiplex PCR, and TCRdb's table has in-frame clones only and misses some. The repertoire holds roughly 200,000 clones, with 75% to 90% as singletons. The origin of this receptor is a man aged 40-49 years who had recovered from COVID-19. The sequenced sample consisted of PBMCs or T cells enriched from blood (not recorded which).

CDR3 protein: CASSERSRSGKNEKLFF. The CDR3, as DNA: TGTGCCAGCAGCGAGAGAAGTCGGTCAGGGAAAAATGAAAAACTGTTTTTT. The genes are TRBV7-2 and TRBJ1-4, with D tentatively TRBD1 (5 bases). Trimming left V 5 bases short and J 5 bases short, with 21 bases between. The germline V gene encodes CDR1 SGHTA and CDR2 FQGNSA. The length of the CDR3 is 17 residues.